This T cell receptor (beta chain) was obtained from a study of shared clonotypes between healthy human individuals. Donors had no recently reported acute infections or vaccinations and were HIV-negative. Division of CD4+ cells produced a CD45RA+ naive subset and a CD45RA-negative memory subset. Study findings and constraints: Only blood was sampled; tissue repertoires likely differ.

The repertoire was sequenced with immunoSEQ multiplex PCR; TCRdb's copy has only in-frame clones and lacks some. The sample consists of some 790,000 clones, 72% of them appearing once. CDR1 and CDR2 (germline): ENHRY, SYGVKD. The CDR3 sequence is 14 residues long. V lost 8 bases and J 5 bases, leaving 19 bases between the germline ends. Concerning this clone: The antigen remains undetermined.

Sequencing used memory CD4+ T cells sorted from blood. Subset reported: CD45RA-negative fraction. This sequence originates from a woman aged 25 to 39 in good health. The chain couples TRBV10-3 to TRBJ2-7; D perhaps matches TRBD1 (6 bases). CDR3 loop: CAIGRVGAQHEQYF. CDR3 sequence (DNA): TGTGCCATCGGTAGGGTGGGGGCGCAACACGAGCAGTACTTC.